This entry lists 30 T cell receptor beta chains sequenced from one sample in a study of shared clonotypes between healthy human individuals. The repertoire was sequenced with immunoSEQ multiplex PCR; TCRdb's copy has only in-frame clones and lacks some. The sample carries millions of clones, about 94% recorded once. In the naive CD8 group, cells lacked CD45RO and were positively selected for CCR7, so terminally differentiated effector memory CD45RA+ cells were left out. Sequencing was done on a sample of naive CD8+ T cells sorted from blood. The source is a man aged 18 to 35 in good health.

V usage is TRBV2 and J usage is TRBJ2-1; 8 bases line up with TRBD1. Germline values: CDR1 SNHLY, CDR2 FYNNEI. V shed 6 bases and J 6 bases; nucleotides not matched to a gene: 4. This CDR3 has 13 residues. The CDR3 bases are TGTGCCAGCAGCCTGACAGGGGTCAATGAGCAGTTCTTC. Amino acids: CASSLTGVNEQFF.

The rearrangement links TRBV10-1 to TRBJ1-1; a possible D gene is TRBD1 (6 bases). V shed 1 base and J shed 11 bases, with 20 bases lying between them. The CDR3 is 15 amino acids. From germline, CDR1 is WNHNN and CDR2 SYGVQD (reference sequence). The CDR3 loop reads CASSEFPDRSTGAFF. The CDR3 region has the DNA TGCGCCAGCAGTGAGTTCCCTGACAGGAGCACCGGGGCTTTCTTT.

The chain recombines TRBV21-1 with TRBJ2-7. TRBV21-1 is a pseudogene. The CDR3 has 16 residues. CDR3: CASSSRMVPNSYEQYF. The CDR3 DNA follows: TGTGCCAGCAGCAGCCGGATGGTGCCGAACTCCTACGAGCAGTACTTC.

This chain uses TRBV4-1 with TRBJ2-3; D gene unclear. The CDR3 covers 13 residues. CDR1 is MGHRA and CDR2 is YSYEKL in the germline V gene. V was pared by 3 bases and J by 8 bases, with 12 bases between. DNA for the CDR3: TGCGCCAGCAGCCAGCTCCTAGTGGGTACGCAGTATTTT. This gives the protein CASSQLLVGTQYF.

This chain joins TRBV9 and TRBJ2-7; D gene uncertain. Germline V CDR1 and CDR2: SGDLS, YYNGEE. V was pared by 3 bases and J by 0 bases, with 10 bases between. The CDR3 length is 14 residues. The CDR3 loop reads CASSAWTDSYEQYF. CDR3 nucleotide sequence: TGTGCCAGCAGCGCGTGGACGGACTCCTACGAGCAGTACTTC.

Comment on this clone: Other DNA sequences in this sample translate to the same CDR3. The chain's CDR3 is CASSVAGGDTEAFF. The CDR3 bases are TGTGCCAGCAGCGTAGCCGGGGGGGACACTGAAGCTTTCTTT. This chain joins TRBV9 and TRBJ1-1; D perhaps matches TRBD1 (5 bases). The CDR3 is made up of 14 amino acids. Germline V CDR1 and CDR2: SGDLS, YYNGEE. The ends were cut back, 0 bases at V and 3 bases at J, with 9 bases in the middle.

J is TRBJ2-7 and V is TRBV11-1; no clear D gene. Looked up from germline, CDR1 is SGHAT and CDR2 is FQDESV (reference sequence). V was clipped by 1 base and J by 2 bases, with 6 bases between them. The CDR3 consists of 13 residues. The DNA for the CDR3 is TGTGCCAGCAGCTTAGGAAGCACCTACGAGCAGTACTTC. Translating gives CASSLGSTYEQYF.

This chain connects TRBV2 to TRBJ2-7; tentatively, D is TRBD2 (6 bases). Germline CDR1 is SNHLY and CDR2 is FYNNEI. Trimming pared 5 bases from V and 5 bases from J, leaving 16 bases between. This CDR3 spans 14 amino acids. The CDR3 coding sequence is TGTGCCAGCAGTTTGGGGAATGGGGGGAACGAGCAGTACTTC. This sequence encodes CASSLGNGGNEQYF.

The chain recombines TRBV4-1 with TRBJ2-7, with 9 bases that match TRBD2. The germline V gene has CDR1 MGHRA and CDR2 YSYEKL. The trim removed 1 base at V and 0 bases at J, leaving 7 bases unmatched. CDR3 size: 17 residues. CDR3 nucleotide sequence: TGCGCCAGCAGCCAAGTGGCTAGCGGGGCCTTCTCCTACGAGCAGTACTTC. It yields the protein CASSQVASGAFSYEQYF.

The chain couples TRBV5-6 to TRBJ2-5; a weak D match, TRBD1 (6 bases). CDR3 length: 15 amino acids. Trimming took 0 bases from V and 3 from J, leaving 12 bases between them. Per the germline V gene, CDR1 is SGHDT and CDR2 is YYEEEE. CDR3 DNA sequence: TGTGCCAGCAGCTTGGCTGGGGGCAGGGAAGAGACCCAGTACTTC. Its protein is CASSLAGGREETQYF.

This clone was counted only a few times. V gene TRBV5-4 combines with J gene TRBJ2-5; TRBD1 matches at 7 bases. The CDR3 consists of 13 residues. V lost 3 bases, J lost 4 bases, and 3 bases stayed unmatched. Germline V gene data show CDR1 as SGHNT and CDR2 as YYREEE (reference sequence). The CDR3 DNA sequence: TGTGCCAGCAGCTCGACAGGGTCAGAGACCCAGTACTTC. Its translation: CASSSTGSETQYF.

On this clone: Other DNA sequences in the same sample also yield this CDR3. This chain connects TRBV5-1 to TRBJ2-1, with 11 bases matching TRBD2. Trimming removed 3 bases from V and 8 bases from J; junction bases left unmatched: 4. The CDR3 consists of 14 residues. Germline values: CDR1 SGHRS, CDR2 YFSETQ. As DNA, the CDR3 is TGCGCCAGCAGCTCCGGGACTAGCGGCGATGAGCAGTTCTTC. This gives the protein CASSSGTSGDEQFF.

The V call is TRBV6-1, the J call TRBJ1-5; no definite D call. CDR1 and CDR2 (germline): MNHNS, SASEGT. The CDR3 sequence is 14 residues long. Trimming pared 6 bases from V and 6 bases from J, leaving 15 bases between. CDR3 protein: CASRETSPLQPQHF. The CDR3 DNA sequence: TGTGCCAGCAGAGAGACAAGCCCACTTCAGCCCCAGCATTTT.

This clone was observed a few times. The rearrangement joins TRBV2 to TRBJ1-6; 8 bases are a match to TRBD1. The CDR3 totals 13 residues. With V trimmed by 6 bases and J by 11 bases, 6 bases remained unmatched. Germline-derived CDR1 and CDR2 are SNHLY and FYNNEI. CDR3 DNA sequence: TGTGCCAGCAGGTCCGGGACAGGTCCACCCCTCCACTTT. Translated, it gives CASRSGTGPPLHF.

This clone was observed once. This same CDR3 is encoded by further DNA sequences in the sample. V and J are TRBV7-6 and TRBJ2-1, with 11 nucleotides matching TRBD2. The V gene end was trimmed by 4 bases and the J gene end by 4 bases; junction bases not matched to a gene: 3. In germline, CDR1 is SGHVS, CDR2 FNYEAQ. This CDR3 spans 15 amino acids. DNA for the CDR3: TGTGCCAGCAGCTCCGGGACTAGCGGATACAATGAGCAGTTCTTC. Amino acid sequence: CASSSGTSGYNEQFF.

The chain joins TRBV7-9 to TRBJ2-1, with 12 bases that match TRBD2. With 1 base clipped from V and 6 bases from J, the junction kept 4 bases outside the gene matches. The CDR3 has 16 residues. The germline CDR1 and CDR2 sequences are SEHNR and FQNEAQ (reference sequence). The CDR3 here is CASSLELAGGPNEQFF. DNA for the CDR3: TGTGCCAGCAGCTTAGAGCTAGCGGGGGGGCCCAATGAGCAGTTCTTC.

The chain uses TRBV25-1 and TRBJ2-5; no clear D. The J call may not be correct, given that the DNA end is closer to TRBJ2-7. Germline-derived CDR1 and CDR2 are MGHDK and SYGVNS. There are 10 residues in the CDR3. CDR3 coding DNA: TGTGCCATTTCGGACTACGAGCAGTACTTC. This codes for CAISDYEQYF.

With respect to this clone: One end of the junction varies from germline; a read error may be responsible. J is TRBJ2-7 and V is TRBV7-9; D might be TRBD1 (6 bases). The CDR3 has 13 amino acids. Germline V gene data show CDR1 as SEHNR and CDR2 as FQNEAQ (reference sequence). The CDR3 protein is CASSLVGLDRTLF. DNA for the CDR3: TGTGCCAGCAGCTTAGTCGGGTTGGACAGAACCCTATTC.

The J gene is TRBJ1-2, the V gene TRBV5-1, with 7 bases matching TRBD1. The CDR3 has 14 amino acids. In germline, CDR1 is SGHRS, CDR2 YFSETQ. V gave up 0 bases and J gave up 4 bases; unmatched junction bases: 3. CDR3 in amino acids: CASSLEGTAYGYTF. CDR3 in DNA: TGCGCCAGCAGCTTGGAAGGGACAGCCTATGGCTACACCTTC.

The CDR3 loop is CASSKTGLAGGQETQYF. The CDR3, as DNA: TGTGCCAGCAGCAAGACGGGACTAGCGGGGGGGCAAGAGACCCAGTACTTC. This chain uses TRBV7-9 with TRBJ2-5; TRBD2 aligns across 16 bases. The V segment lost 5 bases and the J segment 2 bases; nucleotides outside the gene matches: 5. Germline V lookup: CDR1 SEHNR, CDR2 FQNEAQ (reference sequence). The length of the CDR3 is 17 residues.

With regard to this clone: One junction end does not reproduce the germline sequence, and a read error may be involved. V gene TRBV7-7 combines with J gene TRBJ2-5; TRBD1 matches at 11 bases. The CDR3 sequence is 15 residues long. Germline V lookup: CDR1 SSHAT, CDR2 FNYEAQ (reference sequence). The DNA of the CDR3 is TGTGCTAGCAGCTTAGGGACAGGGGGCCAAGAGACCCAGTACTTC. This codes for CASSLGTGGQETQYF.

V gene TRBV5-1 combines with J gene TRBJ1-2; D gene uncertain. Germline CDR1 is SGHRS and CDR2 is YFSETQ. The CDR3 length is 13 residues. The germline V and J ends were trimmed by 0 bases and 6 bases, with 9 bases remaining between them. Written as DNA, the CDR3 is TGCGCCAGCAGCTTGGCTGGGTTTAATGGCTACACCTTC. This translates into CASSLAGFNGYTF.

In this sample, this clone turned up once. The chain is built from TRBV7-6 and TRBJ2-2, with 10 bases that match TRBD1. V shed 4 bases, J shed 1 base, and the junction held 6 bases outside the gene matches. Germline assignment: CDR1 SGHVS and CDR2 FNYEAQ. The CDR3 contains 17 residues. Here the CDR3 reads CASSSPGDRGNTGELFF. The CDR3 nucleotides are TGTGCCAGCAGCTCCCCGGGGGACAGGGGGAACACCGGGGAGCTGTTTTTT.

The table lists this clone with a count of one. This sequence joins TRBV4-2 and TRBJ1-1, with D maybe TRBD1 (6 bases). Trimming left V 1 base short and J 6 bases short, with 12 bases between. The CDR3 sequence is 14 residues long. Germline V CDR1 and CDR2: LGHNA, YNFKEQ. The CDR3 DNA reads as TGTGCCAGCAGCCAAGCCCAGGGGTCAGCTGAAGCTTTCTTT. This sequence encodes CASSQAQGSAEAFF.

The CDR3 loop reads CASCEAQEQYF. The CDR3 DNA reads TGTGCCAGTTGTGAAGCCCAGGAGCAGTACTTC. This sequence joins TRBV28 and TRBJ2-5; no reliable D call. The V end was cut by 9 bases, the J end by 11 bases, with 16 bases between. Germline V gene data show CDR1 as MDHEN and CDR2 as SYDVKM. The CDR3 has 11 residues.

This chain uses TRBV6-5 with TRBJ2-7; no clear D gene. The germline V gene encodes CDR1 MNHEY and CDR2 SVGAGI. The CDR3 consists of 14 residues. Trimming shortened V by 2 bases and J by 2 bases, and 10 bases separated the two germline ends. This chain's CDR3 is CASSYGPDAYEQYF. The CDR3 DNA is TGTGCCAGCAGTTACGGGCCGGACGCCTACGAGCAGTACTTC.

This rearrangement joins TRBV2 to TRBJ2-7, with 11 bases lining up with TRBD2. Germline CDR1 is SNHLY and CDR2 is FYNNEI. CDR3 length: 13 amino acids. J was trimmed by 7 bases and V by 6 bases; bases with no gene match: 5. CDR3 in amino acids: CASSGTSGPEQYF. CDR3 in DNA: TGTGCCAGCAGCGGGACTAGCGGACCTGAGCAGTACTTC.

This sequence joins TRBV27 and TRBJ2-3, with 7 bases fitting TRBD1. CDR1 MNHEY and CDR2 SMNVEV come from the germline V gene (reference sequence). This CDR3 contains 14 residues. The trim removed 6 bases at V and 2 bases at J, leaving 5 bases unmatched. The CDR3, as DNA: TGTGCCAGCAGGAGACAGGGCTCCACAGATACGCAGTATTTT. Its translation is CASRRQGSTDTQYF.

The chain carries TRBV2 and TRBJ2-7; D remains unclear. Deletions cut 3 bases from V and 7 bases from J, with 7 bases between. Germline CDR1 SNHLY, CDR2 FYNNEI. The CDR3 consists of 11 residues. The CDR3 DNA is TGTGCCAGCAGTGATTTGGGTGAGCAGTACTTC. It encodes CASSDLGEQYF.

Points on this clone: This CDR3 is also generated by other DNA sequences in the sample. The chain has TRBV6-5 and TRBJ2-5; D may correspond to TRBD1 or TRBD2 (6 bases each). Germline CDR1 MNHEY, CDR2 SVGAGI. Trimming stripped 3 bases from V and 4 bases from J, with 12 bases between. The CDR3 extends over 14 amino acids. This CDR3 is CASSYVGGAETQYF. CDR3 nucleotides: TGTGCCAGCAGTTATGTGGGGGGCGCAGAGACCCAGTACTTC.